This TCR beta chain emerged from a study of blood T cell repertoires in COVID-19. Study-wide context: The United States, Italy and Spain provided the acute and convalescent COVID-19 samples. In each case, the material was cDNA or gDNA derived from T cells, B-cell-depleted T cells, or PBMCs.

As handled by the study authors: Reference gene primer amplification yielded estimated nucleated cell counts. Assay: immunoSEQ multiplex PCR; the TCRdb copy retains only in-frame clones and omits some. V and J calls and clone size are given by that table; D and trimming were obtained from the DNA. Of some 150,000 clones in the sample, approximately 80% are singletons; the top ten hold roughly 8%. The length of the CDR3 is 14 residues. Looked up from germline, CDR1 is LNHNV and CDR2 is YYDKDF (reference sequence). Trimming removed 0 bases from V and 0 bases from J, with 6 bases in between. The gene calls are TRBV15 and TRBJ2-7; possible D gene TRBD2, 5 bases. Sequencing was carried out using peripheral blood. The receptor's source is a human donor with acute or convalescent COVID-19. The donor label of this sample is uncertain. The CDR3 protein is CATSRDEGSYEQYV. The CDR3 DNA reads TGTGCCACCAGCAGAGATGAGGGCTCCTACGAGCAGTACGTC.